This T cell receptor (beta chain) was retrieved from a study of T cell repertoires in ileal Crohn's disease. Concerning this clone itself: A junction boundary mismatches the germline segment, possibly from a read error.

Time point noted: neoterminal ileum biopsy at postoperative endoscopy, about 6 months after surgery. Using immunoSEQ multiplex PCR, the repertoire was profiled, and TCRdb retains in-frame clones only, with some absent. The data contain about 16,000 clones, over 60% of them singletons. Per germline, CDR1 LGHNA and CDR2 YSLEER. The CDR3 sequence is 15 residues long. The material sequenced was ileal tissue. The rearrangement uses TRBV4-3 and TRBJ2-5; D perhaps matches TRBD2 (5 bases). This TCR derives from an adult with Crohn's disease. CDR3 sequence reads: CAGSQDLEDRETQYF. DNA of the CDR3: TGCGCCGGCAGCCAAGACTTGGAGGACCGAGAGACCCAGTACTTC.